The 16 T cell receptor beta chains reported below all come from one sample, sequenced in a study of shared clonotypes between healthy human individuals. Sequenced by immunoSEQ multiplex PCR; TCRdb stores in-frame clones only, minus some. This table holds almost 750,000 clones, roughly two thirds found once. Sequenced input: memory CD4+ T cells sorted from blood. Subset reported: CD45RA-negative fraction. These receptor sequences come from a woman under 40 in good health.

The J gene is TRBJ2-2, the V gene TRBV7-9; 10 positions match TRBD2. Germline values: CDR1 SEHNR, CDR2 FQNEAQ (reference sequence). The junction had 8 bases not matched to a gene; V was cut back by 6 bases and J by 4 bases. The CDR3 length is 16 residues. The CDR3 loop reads CASRRTSGSSTGELFF. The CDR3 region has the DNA TGTGCCAGCAGACGGACTAGCGGATCTAGCACCGGGGAGCTGTTTTTT.

The CDR3 DNA sequence: TGTGCCAGCAGTGCAACAGGGGTCGGCTCCTACGAGCAGTACTTC. This sequence encodes CASSATGVGSYEQYF. The chain uses TRBV27 and TRBJ2-7; 7 bases agree with TRBD1. Germline CDR1 and CDR2: MNHEY and SMNVEV (reference sequence). The CDR3 loop spans 15 amino acids. The J segment lost 0 bases and the V segment lost 5 bases, leaving 7 bases of the junction unmatched.

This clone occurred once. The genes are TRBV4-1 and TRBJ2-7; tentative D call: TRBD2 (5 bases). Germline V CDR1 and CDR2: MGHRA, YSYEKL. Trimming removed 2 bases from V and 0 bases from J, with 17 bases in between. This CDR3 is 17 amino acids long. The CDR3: CASSQLPTGRGSYEQYF. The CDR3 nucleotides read TGCGCCAGCAGCCAATTGCCGACCGGTCGGGGCTCCTACGAGCAGTACTTC.

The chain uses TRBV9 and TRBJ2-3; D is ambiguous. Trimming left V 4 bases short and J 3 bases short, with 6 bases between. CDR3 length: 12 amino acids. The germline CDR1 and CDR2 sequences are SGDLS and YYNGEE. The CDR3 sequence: CASSPGTDTQYF. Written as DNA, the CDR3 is TGTGCCAGCAGCCCCGGAACAGATACGCAGTATTTT.

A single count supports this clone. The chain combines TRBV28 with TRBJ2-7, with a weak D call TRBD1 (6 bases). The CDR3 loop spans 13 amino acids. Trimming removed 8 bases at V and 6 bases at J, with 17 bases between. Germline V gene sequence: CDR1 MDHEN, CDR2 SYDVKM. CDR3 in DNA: TGTGCCAGCTCCCGGGACACTCTCGCCGAGCAGTACTTC. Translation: CASSRDTLAEQYF.

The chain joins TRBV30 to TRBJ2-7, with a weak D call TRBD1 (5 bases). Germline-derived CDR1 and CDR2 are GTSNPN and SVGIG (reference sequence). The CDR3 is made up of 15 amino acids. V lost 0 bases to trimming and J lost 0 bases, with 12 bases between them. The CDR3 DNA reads TGTGCCTGGAGTGTACATCTGGGGCTCTCCTACGAGCAGTACTTC. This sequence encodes CAWSVHLGLSYEQYF.

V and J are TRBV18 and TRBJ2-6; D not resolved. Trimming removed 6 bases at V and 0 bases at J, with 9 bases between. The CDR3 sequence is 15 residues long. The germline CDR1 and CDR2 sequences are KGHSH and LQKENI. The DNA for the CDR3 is TGTGCCAGCTCCCTCAGTGTCTCTGGGGCCAACGTCCTGACTTTC. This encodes CASSLSVSGANVLTF. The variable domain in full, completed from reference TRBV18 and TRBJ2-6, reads NAGVMQNPRHLVRRRGQEARLRCSPMKGHSHVYWYRQLPEEGLKFMVYLQKENIIDESGMPKERFSAEFPKEGPSILRIQQVVRGDSAAYFCASSLSVSGANVLTFGAGSRLTVL.

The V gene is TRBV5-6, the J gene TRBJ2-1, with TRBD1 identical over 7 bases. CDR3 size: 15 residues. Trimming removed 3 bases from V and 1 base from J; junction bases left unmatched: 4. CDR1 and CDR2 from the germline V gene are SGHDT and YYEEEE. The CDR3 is CASSYLRGSYNEQFF. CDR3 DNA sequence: TGTGCCAGCAGCTACCTCAGGGGGTCCTACAATGAGCAGTTCTTC.

The CDR3, as DNA: TGTGCCAGCAGTTCCCCGAGGGCCAACGTCCTGACTTTC. Amino acids: CASSSPRANVLTF. The rearrangement joins TRBV28 to TRBJ2-6; D unclear. The V end lost 4 bases, the J end lost 5 bases, and 6 bases lay between the germline ends. The CDR3 contains 13 residues. The germline V gene encodes CDR1 MDHEN and CDR2 SYDVKM.

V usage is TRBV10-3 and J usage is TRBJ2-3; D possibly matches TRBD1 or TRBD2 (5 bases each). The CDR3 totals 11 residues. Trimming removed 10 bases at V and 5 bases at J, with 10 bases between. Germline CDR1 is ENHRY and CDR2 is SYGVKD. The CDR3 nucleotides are TGTGCCACCGGGACGTTAGATACGCAGTATTTT. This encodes CATGTLDTQYF.

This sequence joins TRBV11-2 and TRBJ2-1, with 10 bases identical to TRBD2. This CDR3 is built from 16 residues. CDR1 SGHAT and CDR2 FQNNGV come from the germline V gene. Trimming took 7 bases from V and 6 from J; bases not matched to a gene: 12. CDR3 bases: TGTGCCAGCACCCTCCGGCTAGCGGGAGTCTTCAATGAGCAGTTCTTC. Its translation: CASTLRLAGVFNEQFF.

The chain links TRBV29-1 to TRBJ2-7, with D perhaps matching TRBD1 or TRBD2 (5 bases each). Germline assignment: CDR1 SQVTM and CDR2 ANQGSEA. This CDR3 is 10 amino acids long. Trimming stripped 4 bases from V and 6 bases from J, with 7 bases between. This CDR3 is CSVAGTEQYF. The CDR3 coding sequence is TGCAGCGTTGCAGGGACCGAGCAGTACTTC.

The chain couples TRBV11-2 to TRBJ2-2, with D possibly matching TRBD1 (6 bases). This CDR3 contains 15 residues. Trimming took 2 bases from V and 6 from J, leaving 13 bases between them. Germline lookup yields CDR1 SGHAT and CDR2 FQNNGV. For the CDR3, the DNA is TGTGCCAGCAGCTTATGGGACACCCATCCCGGGGAGCTGTTTTTT. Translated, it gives CASSLWDTHPGELFF.

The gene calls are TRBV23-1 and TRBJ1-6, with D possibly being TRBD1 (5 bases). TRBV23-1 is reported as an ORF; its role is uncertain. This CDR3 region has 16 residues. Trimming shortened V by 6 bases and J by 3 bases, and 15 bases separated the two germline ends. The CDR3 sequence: CASSRRQPSYNSPLHF. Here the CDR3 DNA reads TGCGCCAGCAGCCGACGACAGCCTAGCTATAATTCACCCCTCCACTTT.

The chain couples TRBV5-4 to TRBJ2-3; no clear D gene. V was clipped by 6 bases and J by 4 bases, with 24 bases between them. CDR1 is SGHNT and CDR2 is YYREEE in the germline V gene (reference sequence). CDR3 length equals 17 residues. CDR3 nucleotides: TGTGCCAGCACCCCCGGGCTAGAAATATCCACAGCAGATACGCAGTATTTT. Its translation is CASTPGLEISTADTQYF.

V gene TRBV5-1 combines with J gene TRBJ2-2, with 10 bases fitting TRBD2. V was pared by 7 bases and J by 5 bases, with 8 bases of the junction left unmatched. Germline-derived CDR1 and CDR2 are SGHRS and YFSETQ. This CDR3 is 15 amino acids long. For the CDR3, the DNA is TGCGCCAGCGGCACATTAGCGGGAGGTACCGGGGAGCTGTTTTTT. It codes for CASGTLAGGTGELFF.